This TCR beta chain was sequenced in a study of blood T cell repertoires in COVID-19. Assay used: immunoSEQ multiplex PCR; TCRdb lists only in-frame clones, some missing. The sample records 85,000 or so clones, approximately 90% being singletons. The CDR3 spans 14 residues. The germline CDR1 and CDR2 sequences are KGHDR and SFDVKD. Trimming cost V 7 bases and J 5 bases; bases outside gene matches: 7. This receptor was obtained from a man aged 50-59 years with active or convalescent COVID-19. The sample consisted of peripheral blood. This chain links TRBV24-1 with TRBJ2-5; 9 nucleotides agree with TRBD1. CDR3: CATRATGGAETQYF. The DNA of the CDR3 is TGTGCCACCAGAGCCACAGGGGGCGCCGAGACCCAGTACTTC.